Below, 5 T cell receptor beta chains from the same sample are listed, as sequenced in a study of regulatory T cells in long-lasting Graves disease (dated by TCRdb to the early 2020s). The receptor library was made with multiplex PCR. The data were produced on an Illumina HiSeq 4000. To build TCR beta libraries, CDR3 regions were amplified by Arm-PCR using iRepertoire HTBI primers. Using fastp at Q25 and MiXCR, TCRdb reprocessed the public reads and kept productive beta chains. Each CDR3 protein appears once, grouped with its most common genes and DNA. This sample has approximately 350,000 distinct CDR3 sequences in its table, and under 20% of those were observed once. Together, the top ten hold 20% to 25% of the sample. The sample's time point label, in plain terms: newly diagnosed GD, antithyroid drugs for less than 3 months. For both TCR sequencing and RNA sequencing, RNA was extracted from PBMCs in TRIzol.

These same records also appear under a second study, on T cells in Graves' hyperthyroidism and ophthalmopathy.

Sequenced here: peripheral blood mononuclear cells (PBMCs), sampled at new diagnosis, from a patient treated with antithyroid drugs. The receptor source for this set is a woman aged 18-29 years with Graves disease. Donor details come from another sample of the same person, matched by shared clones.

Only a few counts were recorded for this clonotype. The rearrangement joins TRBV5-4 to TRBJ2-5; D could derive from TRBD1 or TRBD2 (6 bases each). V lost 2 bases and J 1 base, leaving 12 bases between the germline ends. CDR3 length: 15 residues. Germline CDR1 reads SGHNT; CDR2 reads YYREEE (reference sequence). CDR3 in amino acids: CASSLIPGAQETQYF. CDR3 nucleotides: TGTGCCAGCAGCTTAATTCCGGGGGCCCAAGAGACCCAGTACTTC.

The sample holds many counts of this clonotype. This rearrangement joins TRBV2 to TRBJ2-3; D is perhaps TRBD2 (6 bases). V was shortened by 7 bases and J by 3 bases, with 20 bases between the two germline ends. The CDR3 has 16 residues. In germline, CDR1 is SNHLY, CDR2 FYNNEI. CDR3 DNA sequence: TGTGCCAGCACTCCTGGAGGGCTAGCGCGTACAGATACGCAGTATTTT. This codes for CASTPGGLARTDTQYF.

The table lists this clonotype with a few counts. For the CDR3, the DNA is TGCAGCCCCAGGGGGGAAGAGACCCAGTACTTC. Its protein is CSPRGEETQYF. The chain combines TRBV20-1 with TRBJ2-5, with a possible D match to TRBD1 (7 bases). Germline-derived CDR1 and CDR2 are DFQATT and SNEGSKA (reference sequence). There are 11 residues in the CDR3.

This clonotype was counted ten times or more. The CDR3 bases are TGCAGTGCAACCGGGACAGGGGGCGAAGATACGCAGTATTTT. It translates to CSATGTGGEDTQYF. The chain carries TRBV20-1 and TRBJ2-3; 12 nucleotides align to TRBD1. The ends lost 6 bases at V and 5 bases at J; junction bases unmatched: 6. The CDR3 covers 14 residues. From germline, CDR1 is DFQATT and CDR2 SNEGSKA (reference sequence).

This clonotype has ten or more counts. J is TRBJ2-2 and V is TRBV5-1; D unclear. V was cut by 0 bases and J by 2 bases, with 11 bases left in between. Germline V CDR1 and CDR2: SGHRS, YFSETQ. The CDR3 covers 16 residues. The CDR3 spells CASSLARQSNTGELFF. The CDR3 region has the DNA TGCGCCAGCAGCTTGGCCCGGCAGTCCAACACCGGGGAGCTGTTTTTT.